The 3 T cell receptor beta chains reported below all come from one sample, sequenced in a study of OX40 agonist ivuxolimab in advanced cancers. Clones were read by immunoSEQ multiplex PCR, and TCRdb kept only the in-frame ones, dropping some. The table records over 55,000 clones, 65% to 85% of them present only once. The sample was CD4+ or CD8+ T cells sorted from blood, taken in a trial of the OX40 agonist ivuxolimab. The receptors stem from an adult with an advanced solid tumor such as melanoma, head and neck, liver or kidney cancer.

V is TRBV7-2 and J is TRBJ2-7; D unclear. The V gene's germline CDR1 is SGHTA and CDR2 FQGNSA. There are 14 residues in the CDR3. Trimming removed 4 bases from V and 1 base from J, with 11 bases in between. The CDR3 DNA is TGTGCCAGCAGCTCCGGCTCGGTATCCTACGAGCAGTACTTC. Translation gives CASSSGSVSYEQYF.

This sequence joins TRBV7-2 and TRBJ2-7; D not certain. Trimming shortened V by 2 bases and J by 0 bases, and 11 bases separated the two germline ends. Germline V gene data show CDR1 as SGHTA and CDR2 as FQGNSA. This CDR3 spans 15 amino acids. CDR3 residues: CASSLQALSSYEQYV. The CDR3 region has the DNA TGTGCCAGCAGCTTACAAGCGCTAAGCTCCTACGAGCAGTACGTC.

The V call is TRBV5-1, the J call TRBJ1-2, with D maybe TRBD1 (5 bases). The V and J ends lost 4 bases and 8 bases respectively, with 18 bases between them. This CDR3 comprises 14 residues. CDR1 and CDR2 from the germline V gene are SGHRS and YFSETQ. CDR3 sequence reads: CASSQGRTEGGYTF. CDR3 coding DNA: TGCGCCAGCAGCCAGGGAAGGACCGAAGGGGGCTACACCTTC.